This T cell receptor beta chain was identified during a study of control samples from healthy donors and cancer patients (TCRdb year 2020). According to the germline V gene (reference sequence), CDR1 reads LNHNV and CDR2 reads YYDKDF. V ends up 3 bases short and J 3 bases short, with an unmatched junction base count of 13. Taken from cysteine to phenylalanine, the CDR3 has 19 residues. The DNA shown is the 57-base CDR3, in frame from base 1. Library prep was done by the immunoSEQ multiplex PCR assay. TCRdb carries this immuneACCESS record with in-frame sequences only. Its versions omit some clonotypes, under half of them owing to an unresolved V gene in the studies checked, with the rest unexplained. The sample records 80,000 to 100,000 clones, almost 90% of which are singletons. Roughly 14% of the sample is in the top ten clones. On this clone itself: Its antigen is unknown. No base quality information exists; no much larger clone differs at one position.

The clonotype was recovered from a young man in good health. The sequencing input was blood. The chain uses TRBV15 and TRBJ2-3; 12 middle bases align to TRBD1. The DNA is TGTGCCACCAGCAGCCCCGAGGGGGACAGGGGGCATAGTACAGATACGCAGTATTTT. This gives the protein CATSSPEGDRGHSTDTQYF.